This T cell receptor beta chain was captured by sequencing in a study of blood T cell repertoires in COVID-19. Study at large: Donors in the United States, Italy and Spain gave samples during acute or convalescent COVID-19. From T cells, B-cell-depleted T cells, or PBMCs came the material, which was cDNA or gDNA.

J gave up 7 bases and V 6 bases, and 10 bases lay outside the gene matches. Germline lookup yields CDR1 LNHDA and CDR2 SQIVND (reference sequence). The CDR3 is 14 amino acids. Per the original data handling: Reference gene primer amplification in the assay estimated nucleated cell counts. Data came from immunoSEQ multiplex PCR; TCRdb stores just in-frame clones and leaves some out. V and J calls and clone size come straight from that table; D and trimming were deduced from the DNA. The table records around 230,000 clones, around 90% of them present only once. The TCR sequence derives from a man in his sixties who had recovered from COVID-19. The chain couples TRBV19 to TRBJ2-7, with 9 bases matching TRBD1. The sequencing sample was made of peripheral blood. The CDR3 region has the DNA TGTGCCAGTAGGCCGGGACAGGGTCGAATAGAGCAGTACTTC. Residues: CASRPGQGRIEQYF.